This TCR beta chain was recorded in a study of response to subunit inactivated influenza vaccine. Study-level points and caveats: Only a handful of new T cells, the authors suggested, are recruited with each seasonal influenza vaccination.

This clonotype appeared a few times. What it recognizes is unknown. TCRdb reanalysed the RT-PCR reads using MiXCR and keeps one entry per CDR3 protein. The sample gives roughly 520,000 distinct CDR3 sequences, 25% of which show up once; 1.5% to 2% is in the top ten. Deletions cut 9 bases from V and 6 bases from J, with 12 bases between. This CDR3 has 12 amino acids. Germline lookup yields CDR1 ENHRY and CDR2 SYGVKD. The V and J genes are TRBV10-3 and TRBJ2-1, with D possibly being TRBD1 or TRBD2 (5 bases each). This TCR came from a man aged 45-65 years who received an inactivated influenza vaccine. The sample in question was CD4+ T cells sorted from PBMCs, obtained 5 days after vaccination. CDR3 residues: CAIEGLSNEQFF. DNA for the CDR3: TGTGCCATTGAGGGGCTTAGCAATGAGCAGTTCTTC.